This TCR beta chain was identified during a study of blood T cells in healthy people across ages. Next came a second PCR, run for about 7 to 12 cycles, which used a sample-barcoded 5' primer along with a J-beta primer mix. TCRdb called the 5' RACE reads again in MiXCR, with one record for every CDR3 protein. The sample lists around 2 million distinct CDR3 sequences; roughly two fifths were seen once. The J segment lost 6 bases and the V segment lost 2 bases, leaving 4 bases of the junction unmatched. This CDR3 comprises 14 residues. Sample donors were healthy Caucasian individuals that came from Russia, aged roughly 6 to 95. For every donor, a draw yielded around 10 milliliters of peripheral blood.

Sequencing was done on a sample of blood. The sequence derives from a human donor in good health. The chain uses TRBV12-3 or TRBV12-4 and TRBJ1-1; 9 nucleotides align to TRBD1. CDR3 DNA sequence: TGTGCCAGCAGTTTAACAGGGGGCAGAGCTGAAGCTTTCTTT. This translates into CASSLTGGRAEAFF.